The rows below give T cell receptor beta chains drawn from one sample of a study of CD8 T cells in ankylosing spondylitis. TCRdb re-derived calls from the 5' RACE reads in MiXCR, one entry per CDR3 protein. The sample lists some 840,000 distinct CDR3 sequences; over 9.5% were seen once. The sequenced sample consisted of blood, either unsorted or a sorted T cell fraction (not recorded which). The receptor source for this set is a male donor with ankylosing spondylitis. Each CDR3 is given with its conserved first and last residue. D genes are given only for firm matches. The size field is filled for only some rows; it gives once, few, many or a size class.

v_gene: TRBV20-1; abundance: .; j_gene: TRBJ2-2; d_gene: .; CDR3nt: TGCAGTGCTAGCCCCATGCTTGGGGTTACCGGGGAGCTGTTTTTT; CDR3aa: CSASPMLGVTGELFF
v_gene: TRBV6-5; abundance: many; j_gene: TRBJ2-5; d_gene: .; CDR3nt: TGTGCCAGCAGTTACGGGGAGGAGACCCAGTACTTC; CDR3aa: CASSYGEETQYF
v_gene: TRBV20-1; abundance: .; j_gene: TRBJ1-6; d_gene: .; CDR3nt: TGCAGTGCTACCCCCCCATTGGGGGGATATTCACCCCTCCACTTT; CDR3aa: CSATPPLGGYSPLHF
v_gene: TRBV5-1; abundance: few; j_gene: TRBJ2-3; d_gene: TRBD2; CDR3nt: TGCGCCAGCAGCCCGGGACTAGCGGGAGAGTCAGATACGCAGTATTTT; CDR3aa: CASSPGLAGESDTQYF
v_gene: TRBV12-3/TRBV12-4; abundance: few; j_gene: TRBJ2-1; d_gene: TRBD2; CDR3nt: TGTGCCAGCAGTTTACTACTAGCGGCCGTTTCCTCCTACAATGAGCAGTTCTTC; CDR3aa: CASSLLLAAVSSYNEQFF
v_gene: TRBV7-2; abundance: few; j_gene: TRBJ1-2; d_gene: .; CDR3nt: TGTGCCAGCAGCTTAGAGCCAGGGGAAAGTAGCTACACCTTC; CDR3aa: CASSLEPGESSYTF
v_gene: TRBV4-3; abundance: .; j_gene: TRBJ2-2; d_gene: .; CDR3nt: TGCGCCAGCAGCCGCCGGGACTCGAACACCGGGGAGCTGTTTTTT; CDR3aa: CASSRRDSNTGELFF
v_gene: TRBV3-1; abundance: .; j_gene: TRBJ2-1; d_gene: TRBD1; CDR3nt: TGTGCCAGCAGTAAAATTGGACAGGGCCTCTACAATGAGCAGTTCTTC; CDR3aa: CASSKIGQGLYNEQFF
v_gene: TRBV28; abundance: .; j_gene: TRBJ2-5; d_gene: TRBD2; CDR3nt: TGTGCCAGCAGTTTAGTGGCTGGGGCGGGGGACCAGTACTTC; CDR3aa: CASSLVAGAGDQYF
v_gene: TRBV7-9; abundance: .; j_gene: TRBJ1-1; d_gene: .; CDR3nt: TGTGCCAGCAGCTTAGAGATGGGGGACACTGAAGCTTTCTTT; CDR3aa: CASSLEMGDTEAFF
v_gene: TRBV30; abundance: few; j_gene: TRBJ1-2; d_gene: .; CDR3nt: TGTGCCTCCCTCAAGGTCGGCTACACCTTC; CDR3aa: CASLKVGYTF
v_gene: TRBV20-1; abundance: .; j_gene: TRBJ2-2; d_gene: TRBD2; CDR3nt: TGCAGTGCGGGACTAGCTGTAGGGGAGCTGTTTTTT; CDR3aa: CSAGLAVGELFF
v_gene: TRBV6-5; abundance: .; j_gene: TRBJ1-1; d_gene: .; CDR3nt: TGTGCCAGCAGTTACTCTTTAGGGGGTGTACTGGTCGCTTTCTTT; CDR3aa: CASSYSLGGVLVAFF
v_gene: TRBV7-3; abundance: many; j_gene: TRBJ2-7; d_gene: .; CDR3nt: TGTGCCAGCAGCCCCTCAGGGGGGAGCTCCTACGAGCAGTACTTC; CDR3aa: CASSPSGGSSYEQYF
v_gene: TRBV4-1; abundance: many; j_gene: TRBJ1-5; d_gene: .; CDR3nt: TGCGCCAGCAGCCCCTCAATAACCCGGGGGAATCAGCCCCAGCATTTT; CDR3aa: CASSPSITRGNQPQHF
v_gene: TRBV5-1; abundance: many; j_gene: TRBJ1-1; d_gene: TRBD1; CDR3nt: TGCGCCAGCAGCAGGACGGACAGGGTAAACACTGAAGCTTTCTTT; CDR3aa: CASSRTDRVNTEAFF
v_gene: TRBV7-6; abundance: .; j_gene: TRBJ2-7; d_gene: TRBD2; CDR3nt: TGTGCCAGCAGCTTGAGTCTAGCGGGAACCTACGAGCAGTACTTC; CDR3aa: CASSLSLAGTYEQYF
v_gene: TRBV5-6; abundance: .; j_gene: TRBJ2-7; d_gene: .; CDR3nt: TGTGCCAGCAGCGCCCTGGACAGAAATTGGGAGCAGTACTTC; CDR3aa: CASSALDRNWEQYF
v_gene: TRBV5-1; abundance: .; j_gene: TRBJ2-7; d_gene: TRBD1; CDR3nt: TGCGCCAGCAGTCCTGGGACAGGGGGCCGTAGCTCCTACGAGCAGTACTTC; CDR3aa: CASSPGTGGRSSYEQYF
v_gene: TRBV9; abundance: .; j_gene: TRBJ1-4; d_gene: .; CDR3nt: TGTGCCAGCAGCGTTGAGCCATTAATTGGGGAACTGTTTTTT; CDR3aa: CASSVEPLIGELFF
v_gene: TRBV6-2/TRBV6-3; abundance: .; j_gene: TRBJ2-1; d_gene: .; CDR3nt: TGTGCCAGCATCGAAGGAGGGACAGTCTACAATGAGCAGTTCTTC; CDR3aa: CASIEGGTVYNEQFF
v_gene: TRBV5-6; abundance: few; j_gene: TRBJ2-5; d_gene: TRBD2; CDR3nt: TGTGCCAGCAGCCCTCCACTAGCGGGAGGAGGAGAGACCCAGTACTTC; CDR3aa: CASSPPLAGGGETQYF
v_gene: TRBV6-1; abundance: .; j_gene: TRBJ2-7; d_gene: .; CDR3nt: TGTGCCACCAATAGGTACCTTAGCCTGTCAGACGAGCAGTACTTC; CDR3aa: CATNRYLSLSDEQYF
v_gene: TRBV4-3; abundance: many; j_gene: TRBJ2-1; d_gene: .; CDR3nt: TGCGCCAGCAGCCAAGCCCCAACAGGACCATACAATGAGCAGTTCTTC; CDR3aa: CASSQAPTGPYNEQFF
v_gene: TRBV10-3; abundance: many; j_gene: TRBJ2-5; d_gene: TRBD1; CDR3nt: TGTGCCATCAGTGAGTCGAAGGCGGGACAGGGTAAAGAGACCCAGTACTTC; CDR3aa: CAISESKAGQGKETQYF
v_gene: TRBV9; abundance: many; j_gene: TRBJ1-2; d_gene: .; CDR3nt: TGTGCCAGCAGCGTAGACGGGTATGGCTACACCTTC; CDR3aa: CASSVDGYGYTF
v_gene: TRBV20-1; abundance: few; j_gene: TRBJ2-3; d_gene: .; CDR3nt: TGCAGTGCGGTGCTAGCGATCGCAGATACGCAGTATTTT; CDR3aa: CSAVLAIADTQYF
v_gene: TRBV10-3; abundance: many; j_gene: TRBJ2-2; d_gene: .; CDR3nt: TGTGCCATCAGTGAGTCCCTGGGACGGGGAAACACCGGGGAGCTGTTTTTT; CDR3aa: CAISESLGRGNTGELFF